These T cell receptor beta chains were read from a single sample in a study of T cell responses to AZD1222 COVID-19 vaccine. Only in-frame clones appear in the TCRdb table, and some are missing; sequencing was by immunoSEQ multiplex PCR. Of 95,000 to 150,000 clones listed, approximately 89% are singletons. This specimen was peripheral blood, taken 28 days after the second AZD1222 dose. These receptor sequences come from an adult who received the AZD1222 COVID-19 vaccine. CDR3s include the opening cysteine and the closing phenylalanine or tryptophan. Fields, in order: clone size, J gene, D gene, V gene, CDR3 DNA, CDR3 protein. D genes are given only for firm matches. Clone size is stated in some rows and not others, as once, few, many or a class when expanded.

size: NA; J: TRBJ1-1; D: NA; V: TRBV3-1/TRBV3-2; DNA: TGTGCCAGCAGCCAAGACGTGGGGGTTGCCACTGAAGCTTTCTTT; CDR3: CASSQDVGVATEAFF
size: once; J: TRBJ1-3; D: NA; V: TRBV28; DNA: TGTGCCAGCCTCCAGGACCCCTCTGGAAACACCATATATTTT; CDR3: CASLQDPSGNTIYF
size: NA; J: TRBJ2-1; D: TRBD2; V: TRBV9; DNA: TGTGCCAGCAGCGTAGACAGCGGGGGGGCCTACAATGAGCAGTTCTTC; CDR3: CASSVDSGGAYNEQFF
size: NA; J: TRBJ1-2; D: TRBD1; V: TRBV19; DNA: TGTGCCAGTAGCCCCGGGCAGGGGGCTTATGGCTACACCTTC; CDR3: CASSPGQGAYGYTF
size: NA; J: TRBJ2-6; D: NA; V: TRBV7-6; DNA: TGTGCCAGCAGCGCGGACTCCTCTGGGGCCAACGTCCTGACTTTC; CDR3: CASSADSSGANVLTF
size: NA; J: TRBJ2-2; D: TRBD2; V: TRBV29-1; DNA: TGCAGCGTTGACGGGGGGATGAGCACCGGGGAGCTGTTTTTT; CDR3: CSVDGGMSTGELFF
size: NA; J: TRBJ1-3; D: TRBD1; V: TRBV7-6; DNA: TGTGCCAGCAGCTTAGGACAGGGAAGAACTGGAAACACCATATATTTT; CDR3: CASSLGQGRTGNTIYF
size: NA; J: TRBJ2-5; D: TRBD2; V: TRBV28; DNA: TGTGCCAGCAGCCCCGGGACTAGAATGGGGTCGAGGGAGACCCAGTACTTC; CDR3: CASSPGTRMGSRETQYF
size: NA; J: TRBJ2-7; D: NA; V: TRBV7-6; DNA: TGTGCCAGCAGCTTAGAAGACGGGAGCGCACAATACGAGCAGTACTTC; CDR3: CASSLEDGSAQYEQYF
size: NA; J: TRBJ1-1; D: NA; V: TRBV5-1; DNA: TGCGCCAGCAGTCCGGGGGGCCAGTTGAACACTGAAGCTTTCTTT; CDR3: CASSPGGQLNTEAFF
size: NA; J: TRBJ1-2; D: TRBD1; V: TRBV15; DNA: TGTGCCACCAGCAGAGACGACAGGGCATACTATGGCTACACCTTC; CDR3: CATSRDDRAYYGYTF
size: NA; J: TRBJ1-3; D: TRBD1; V: TRBV4-2; DNA: TGTGCCAGCAGCCACCCGGACAGGGTCGGAAACACCATATATTTT; CDR3: CASSHPDRVGNTIYF
size: NA; J: TRBJ2-1; D: NA; V: TRBV2; DNA: TGTGCCAGCAGTGAAAAGGTCGGCGGCTCCTACAATGAGCAGTTCTTC; CDR3: CASSEKVGGSYNEQFF
size: NA; J: TRBJ2-3; D: TRBD1; V: TRBV7-3; DNA: TGTGCCAGCAGCTCACAGGGGGGAGATACGCAGTATTTT; CDR3: CASSSQGGDTQYF
size: few; J: TRBJ1-1; D: TRBD1; V: TRBV28; DNA: TGTGCCAGCAGTTCAAGGGCCAACAAGGGGGCGAAGGCTGAAGCTTTCTTT; CDR3: CASSSRANKGAKAEAFF
size: NA; J: TRBJ1-6; D: NA; V: TRBV28; DNA: TGTGCCAGCAGTTCCTACCCCTCGGTCCTTAATTCACCCCTCCACTTT; CDR3: CASSSYPSVLNSPLHF
size: NA; J: TRBJ1-6; D: TRBD1; V: TRBV7-2; DNA: TGTGCCAGCAGCCCCGAATGGACAGGCGGGTCACCCCTCCACTTT; CDR3: CASSPEWTGGSPLHF
size: once; J: TRBJ1-1; D: TRBD1; V: TRBV5-4; DNA: TGTGCCAGCAGCTACAACCCAGGACAGGGTCTGAACACTGAAGCTTTCTTT; CDR3: CASSYNPGQGLNTEAFF
size: NA; J: TRBJ2-7; D: NA; V: TRBV1; DNA: TGCACCAGCAGCCAAGGGACTAGGGGCTCCTACGAGCAGTACTTC; CDR3: CTSSQGTRGSYEQYF
size: NA; J: TRBJ2-7; D: NA; V: TRBV7-2; DNA: TGTGCCAGCAGCTACCTTGCCTCCTACGAGCAGTACTTC; CDR3: CASSYLASYEQYF
size: few; J: TRBJ2-7; D: TRBD1; V: TRBV6-2/TRBV6-3; DNA: TGTGCCAGCAGTTACGAGACAGGGGGCTACGAGCAGTACTTC; CDR3: CASSYETGGYEQYF
size: NA; J: TRBJ1-3; D: NA; V: TRBV6-5; DNA: TGTGCCAGCAGTTTTTTTGGGGGAAACACCATATATTTT; CDR3: CASSFFGGNTIYF
size: NA; J: TRBJ1-5; D: NA; V: TRBV19; DNA: TGTGCCAGTAAGGACAGTATCAATCAGCCCCAGCATTTT; CDR3: CASKDSINQPQHF
size: NA; J: TRBJ2-4; D: TRBD2; V: TRBV7-2; DNA: TGTGCCAGCGCATCAGGAGGCGGGGGGGCTTTTAGCATTCAGTACTTC; CDR3: CASASGGGGAFSIQYF
size: NA; J: TRBJ1-5; D: NA; V: TRBV7-2; DNA: TGTGCCAGCAGCCCCGGGACAAGAAATCAGCCCCAGCATTTT; CDR3: CASSPGTRNQPQHF
size: NA; J: TRBJ2-2; D: TRBD2; V: TRBV5-1; DNA: TGCGCCAGCAGCTTTAGCGGGACAAAAGCCGGGGAGCTGTTTTTT; CDR3: CASSFSGTKAGELFF
size: NA; J: TRBJ1-2; D: TRBD1; V: TRBV28; DNA: TGTGCCAGCAGTCCGGGACAGGCTAACTATGGCTACACCTTC; CDR3: CASSPGQANYGYTF
size: NA; J: TRBJ1-1; D: NA; V: TRBV11-2; DNA: TGTGCCAGCAGCGCCACAGGGAACACTGAAGCTTTCTTT; CDR3: CASSATGNTEAFF
size: NA; J: TRBJ2-1; D: NA; V: TRBV20-1; DNA: TGCAGTGCTAGTGTCACCCTGTCGGCGTACAATGAGCAGTTCTTC; CDR3: CSASVTLSAYNEQFF
size: NA; J: TRBJ2-5; D: TRBD2; V: TRBV27; DNA: TGTGCCAGCAGTACCGGACTAGCGGGGGAAGAGACCCAGTACTTC; CDR3: CASSTGLAGEETQYF
size: NA; J: TRBJ1-1; D: NA; V: TRBV4-2; DNA: TGTGCCAGCAGCCAAGATGTGAGGGGGATGAACACTGAAGCTTTCTTT; CDR3: CASSQDVRGMNTEAFF
size: NA; J: TRBJ2-1; D: TRBD2; V: TRBV6-2/TRBV6-3; DNA: TGTGCCAGCAGTCCCTTAGCGGGGTCCTACAATGAGCAGTTCTTC; CDR3: CASSPLAGSYNEQFF
size: NA; J: TRBJ2-1; D: NA; V: TRBV29-1; DNA: TGCAGCGACGGGGTCTACAATGAGCAGTTCTTC; CDR3: CSDGVYNEQFF
size: NA; J: TRBJ1-1; D: NA; V: TRBV28; DNA: TGTGCCAGCAGTTTTGCCGGGGGCACGGGCACTGAAGCTTTCTTT; CDR3: CASSFAGGTGTEAFF
size: NA; J: TRBJ2-7; D: NA; V: TRBV5-5; DNA: TGTGCCAGCAGCCCATTCTGGGGAACCTACGAGCAGTACTTC; CDR3: CASSPFWGTYEQYF
size: few; J: TRBJ2-5; D: TRBD1; V: TRBV28; DNA: TGTGCCACCCGCTTCCGGACAGGAGGCTTCCAAGAGACCCAGTACTTC; CDR3: CATRFRTGGFQETQYF
size: NA; J: TRBJ1-6; D: NA; V: TRBV4-1; DNA: TGCGCCAGCAGCCTGCGGGGTGAGCGTCCAAATTCACCCCTCCACTTT; CDR3: CASSLRGERPNSPLHF